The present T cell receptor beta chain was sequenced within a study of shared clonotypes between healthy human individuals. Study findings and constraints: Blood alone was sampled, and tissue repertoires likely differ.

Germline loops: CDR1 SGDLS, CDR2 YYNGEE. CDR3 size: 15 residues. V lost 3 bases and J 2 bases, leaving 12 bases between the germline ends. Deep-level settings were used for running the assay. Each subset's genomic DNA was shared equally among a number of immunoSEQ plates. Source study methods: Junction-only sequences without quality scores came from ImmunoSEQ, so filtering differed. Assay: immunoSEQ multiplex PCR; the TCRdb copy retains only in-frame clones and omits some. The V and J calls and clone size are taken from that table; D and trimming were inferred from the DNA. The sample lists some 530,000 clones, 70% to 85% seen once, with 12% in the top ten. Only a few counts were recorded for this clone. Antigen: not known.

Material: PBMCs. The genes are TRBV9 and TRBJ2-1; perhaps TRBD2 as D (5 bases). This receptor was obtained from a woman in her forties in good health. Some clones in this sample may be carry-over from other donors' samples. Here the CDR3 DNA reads TGTGCCAGCAGCGCGCGTGAGGGAACCTACAATGAGCAGTTCTTC. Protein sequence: CASSAREGTYNEQFF.